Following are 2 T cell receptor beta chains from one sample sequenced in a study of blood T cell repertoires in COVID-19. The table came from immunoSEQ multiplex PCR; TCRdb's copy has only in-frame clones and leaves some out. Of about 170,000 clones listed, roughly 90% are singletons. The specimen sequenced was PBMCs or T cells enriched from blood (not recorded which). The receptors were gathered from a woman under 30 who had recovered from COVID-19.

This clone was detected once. The CDR3 DNA reads TGTGCCAGCAGAAAACCGGGACAGGGGCCAGATACGCAGTATTTT. Its translation: CASRKPGQGPDTQYF. The chain recombines TRBV11-2 with TRBJ2-3, with TRBD1 identical over 10 bases. Germline V gene lookup returns CDR1 SGHAT and CDR2 FQNNGV. This CDR3 is 15 amino acids long. With V trimmed by 6 bases and J by 4 bases, 7 bases remained unmatched.

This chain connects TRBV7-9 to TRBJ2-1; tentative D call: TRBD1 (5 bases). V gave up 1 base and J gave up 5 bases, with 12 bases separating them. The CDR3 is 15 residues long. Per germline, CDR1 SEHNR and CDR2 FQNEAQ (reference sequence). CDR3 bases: TGTGCCAGCAGCTTAGACAGGCTACTACACAATGAGCAGTTCTTC. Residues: CASSLDRLLHNEQFF.